This T cell receptor (beta chain) is drawn from a study of beta chain features in type 1 diabetes. Study context: Examined across all samples were some 110,000,000 sorted cells. Study findings and constraints: Shorter TCRB CDR3s, moderately but significantly so, were found in Type 1 diabetes patients in all four CD4+ subsets.

Per the germline V gene, CDR1 is GTSNPN and CDR2 is SVGIG (reference sequence). This CDR3 region has 14 residues. The ends lost 3 bases at V and 7 bases at J; junction bases unmatched: 8. To note about this clone: Antigen unknown.

TCRB transcripts that were expressed got sequenced, as all of the isolated RNA had been reverse transcribed. Assay used: immunoSEQ multiplex PCR; TCRdb lists only in-frame clones, some missing. The sample consists of 240,000 or so clones, approximately 15% of them appearing once. This sequence was found in a man younger than 45 with type 1 diabetes. The chain links TRBV30 to TRBJ1-5, with 8 bases fitting TRBD1. Sample: naive CD4+ T cells from blood. CDR3 loop: CAWSDDRGGQPQHF. CDR3 DNA: TGTGCCTGGAGCGACGACAGGGGCGGGCAGCCCCAGCATTTT.